This TCR beta chain originates from a study of regulatory T cells in long-lasting Graves disease. Study conclusions and caveats: Persistent disease was associated with favored TRBV28 usage and with favored use of TRBJ1-2 and TRBJ2-5.

Construction of the TCR beta libraries employed iRepertoire HTBI primers in conjunction with Arm-PCR of CDR3 regions. In TCRdb, the multiplex PCR reads were re-called with MiXCR into one record per CDR3 protein. This table has hundreds of thousands of distinct CDR3 sequences, approximately 13% appearing once. Deletions cut 3 bases from V and 3 bases from J, with 10 bases between. CDR1 and CDR2 (germline): KGHDR, SFDVKD. There are 14 residues in the CDR3. The time point denotes: newly diagnosed GD, antithyroid drugs for less than 3 months. The TCR library was prepared using RNA isolated from PBMCs. This clonotype has just a few counts. Its antigen is still unknown. This sample also appeared in a second study, on T cells in Graves' hyperthyroidism and ophthalmopathy.

The rearrangement uses TRBV24-1 and TRBJ1-1, with D unresolved. This clonotype originated in a man aged 25-45 years with Graves disease. The starting material was peripheral blood mononuclear cells (PBMCs), obtained at new diagnosis, from a patient treated with antithyroid drugs. CDR3 residues: CATSDQPADTEAFF. Here the CDR3 DNA reads TGTGCCACCAGTGATCAACCGGCGGACACTGAAGCTTTCTTT.